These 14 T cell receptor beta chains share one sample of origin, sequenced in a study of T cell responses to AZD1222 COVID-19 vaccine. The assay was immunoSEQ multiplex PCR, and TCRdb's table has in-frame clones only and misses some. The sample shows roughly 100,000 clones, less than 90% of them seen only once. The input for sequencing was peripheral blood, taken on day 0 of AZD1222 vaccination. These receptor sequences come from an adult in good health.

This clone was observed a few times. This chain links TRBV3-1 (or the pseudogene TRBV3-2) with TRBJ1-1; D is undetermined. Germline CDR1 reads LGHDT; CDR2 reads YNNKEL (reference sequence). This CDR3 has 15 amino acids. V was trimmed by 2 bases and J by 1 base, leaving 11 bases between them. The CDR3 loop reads CASSQLVLGNTEAFF. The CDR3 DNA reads TGTGCCAGCAGCCAACTGGTCCTGGGGAACACTGAAGCTTTCTTT.

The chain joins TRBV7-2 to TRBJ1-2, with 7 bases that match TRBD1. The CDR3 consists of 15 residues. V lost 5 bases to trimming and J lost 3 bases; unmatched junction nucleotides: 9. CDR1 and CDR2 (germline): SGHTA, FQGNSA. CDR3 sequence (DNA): TGTGCCAGCAGCCCGAGCGGGACAGTAGACTATGGCTACACCTTC. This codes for CASSPSGTVDYGYTF.

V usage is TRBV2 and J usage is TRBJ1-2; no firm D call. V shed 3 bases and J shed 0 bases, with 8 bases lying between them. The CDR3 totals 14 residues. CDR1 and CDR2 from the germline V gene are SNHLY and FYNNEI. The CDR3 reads CASSDGETNYGYTF. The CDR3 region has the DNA TGTGCCAGCAGTGACGGGGAAACTAACTATGGCTACACCTTC.

CDR3 sequence: CASSPQRRLAQETQYF. The DNA for the CDR3 is TGTGCCAGCAGTCCTCAGAGGAGACTAGCACAAGAGACCCAGTACTTC. V gene TRBV2 combines with J gene TRBJ2-5; TRBD2 matches at 7 bases. The CDR3 sequence is 16 residues long. Trimming cost V 5 bases and J 2 bases; bases outside gene matches: 11. Germline V CDR1 and CDR2: SNHLY, FYNNEI.

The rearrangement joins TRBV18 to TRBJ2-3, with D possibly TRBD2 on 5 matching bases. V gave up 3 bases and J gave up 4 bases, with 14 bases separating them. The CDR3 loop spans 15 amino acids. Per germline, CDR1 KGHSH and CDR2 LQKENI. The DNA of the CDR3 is TGTGCCAGCTCACCGGGGTGGAGGACCCCAGATACGCAGTATTTT. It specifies CASSPGWRTPDTQYF.

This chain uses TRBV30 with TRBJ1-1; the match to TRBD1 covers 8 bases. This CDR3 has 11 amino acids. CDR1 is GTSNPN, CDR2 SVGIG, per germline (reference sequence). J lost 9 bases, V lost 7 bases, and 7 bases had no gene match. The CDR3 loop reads CASLTGAKAFF. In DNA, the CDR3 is TGTGCCTCATTGACAGGGGCAAAAGCTTTCTTT.

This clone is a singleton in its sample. The CDR3 protein is CSVSLAGVVTSEQYF. CDR3 nucleotides: TGCAGCGTTTCTTTAGCGGGAGTTGTTACCTCCGAGCAGTACTTC. The rearrangement joins TRBV29-1 to TRBJ2-7; 9 bases match TRBD2. Looked up from germline, CDR1 is SQVTM and CDR2 is ANQGSEA. Trimming removed 5 bases from V and 6 bases from J; junction bases left unmatched: 14. The CDR3 length is 15 residues.

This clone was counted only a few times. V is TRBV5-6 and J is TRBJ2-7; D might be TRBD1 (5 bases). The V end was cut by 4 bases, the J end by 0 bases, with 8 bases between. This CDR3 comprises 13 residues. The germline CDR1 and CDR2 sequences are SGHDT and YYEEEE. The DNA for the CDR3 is TGTGCCAGCAGCATACAGGACTCCTACGAGCAGTACGTC. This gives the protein CASSIQDSYEQYV.

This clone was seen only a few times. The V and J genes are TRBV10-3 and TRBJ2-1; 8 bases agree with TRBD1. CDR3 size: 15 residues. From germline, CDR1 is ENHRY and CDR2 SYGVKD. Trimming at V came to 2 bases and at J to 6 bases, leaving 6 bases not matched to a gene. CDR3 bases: TGTGCCATCAGTGAGCAGGGGGCCCTGGTCAATGAGCAGTTCTTC. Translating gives CAISEQGALVNEQFF.

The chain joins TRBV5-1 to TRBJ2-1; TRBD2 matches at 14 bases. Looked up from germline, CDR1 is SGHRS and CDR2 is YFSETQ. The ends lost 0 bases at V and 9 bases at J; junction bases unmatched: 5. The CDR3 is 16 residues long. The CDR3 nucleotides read TGCGCCAGCAGCTTGGAAGGGACTAGCGGGGGTGGTGAGCAGTTCTTC. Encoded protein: CASSLEGTSGGGEQFF.

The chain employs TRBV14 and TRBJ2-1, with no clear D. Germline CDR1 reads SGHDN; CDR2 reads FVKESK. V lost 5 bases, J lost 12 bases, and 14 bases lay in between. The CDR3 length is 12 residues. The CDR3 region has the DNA TGTGCCAGCAGCTCACCTGCCGGGCGGCAGTTCTTC. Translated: CASSSPAGRQFF.

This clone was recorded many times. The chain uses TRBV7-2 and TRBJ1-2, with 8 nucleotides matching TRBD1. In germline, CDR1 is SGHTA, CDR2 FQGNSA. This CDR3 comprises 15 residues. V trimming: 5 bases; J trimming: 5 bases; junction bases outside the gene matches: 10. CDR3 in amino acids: CASSKQGDRGYGYTF. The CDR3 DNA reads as TGTGCCAGCAGCAAACAGGGGGACCGGGGTTATGGCTACACCTTC.

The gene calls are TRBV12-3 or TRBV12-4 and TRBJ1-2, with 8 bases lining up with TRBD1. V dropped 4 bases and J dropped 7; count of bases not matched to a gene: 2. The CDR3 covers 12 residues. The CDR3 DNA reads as TGTGCCAGCAGTTATGGACAGGGTGGCTACACCTTC. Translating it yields CASSYGQGGYTF.

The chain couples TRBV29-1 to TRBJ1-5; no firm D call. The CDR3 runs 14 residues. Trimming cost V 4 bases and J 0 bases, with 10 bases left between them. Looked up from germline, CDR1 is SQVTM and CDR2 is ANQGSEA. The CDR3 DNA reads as TGCAGCGTTGCTGAAACAGTTAGCAATCAGCCCCAGCATTTT. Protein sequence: CSVAETVSNQPQHF.